Following are 22 T cell receptor beta chains from one sample sequenced in a study of T-cell memory formation after mild COVID-19. TCRdb independently ran MiXCR on the 5' RACE reads; one entry per CDR3 protein. The sample has around 510,000 distinct CDR3 sequences; 20% to 25% are singletons. The sample taken for sequencing was PBMCs or a T cell subset sorted from them (not recorded which). The receptors derive from an adult woman who had mild COVID-19 (a few samples of this study predate the infection). Cell type and time point are not known.

The chain is built from TRBV19 and TRBJ2-2; maybe TRBD1 (6 bases). This CDR3 contains 15 residues. Germline CDR1 and CDR2: LNHDA and SQIVND (reference sequence). The ends were cut back, 5 bases at V and 1 base at J, with 11 bases in the middle. The CDR3 DNA reads as TGTGCCAGTAGTCTTAAGACAGGGAACACCGGGGAGCTGTTTTTT. It codes for CASSLKTGNTGELFF.

This clonotype has a handful of counts. The chain has TRBV6-6 and TRBJ1-2; tentative D call: TRBD1 (5 bases). CDR1 and CDR2 (germline): MNHNY, SVGAGI (reference sequence). CDR3 length: 17 amino acids. With 2 bases removed from V and 4 bases from J, the gap between germline ends came to 20 bases. For the CDR3, the DNA is TGTGCCAGCAGTTACATACGGGGCGCGGCTCTTTCCTATGGCTACACCTTC. This codes for CASSYIRGAALSYGYTF.

The rearrangement joins TRBV30 to TRBJ2-3, with D maybe TRBD2 (7 bases). This CDR3 spans 12 amino acids. V was clipped by 5 bases and J by 8 bases, with 14 bases between them. Germline assignment: CDR1 GTSNPN and CDR2 SVGIG (reference sequence). CDR3 nucleotide sequence: TGTGCCTGGGGCCAAGGGGGGGGTACGCAGTATTTT. This translates into CAWGQGGGTQYF.

J is TRBJ2-6 and V is TRBV29-1; maybe TRBD2 (6 bases). Trimming removed 6 bases at V and 0 bases at J, with 9 bases between. In germline, CDR1 is SQVTM, CDR2 ANQGSEA. The CDR3 totals 14 residues. The CDR3 region is CSVYGSSGANVLTF. DNA for the CDR3: TGCAGCGTGTACGGGAGCTCTGGGGCCAACGTCCTGACTTTC.

V and J are TRBV9 and TRBJ2-1; 7 positions match TRBD1. Germline assignment: CDR1 SGDLS and CDR2 YYNGEE. The CDR3 totals 15 residues. Unmatched junction bases numbered 12, after V lost 6 bases and J lost 6 bases. This chain's CDR3 is CASTEWDRLSNEQFF. In nucleotides, the CDR3 is TGTGCCAGCACCGAATGGGACAGATTGAGCAATGAGCAGTTCTTC.

This chain uses TRBV6-6 with TRBJ2-1; D perhaps matches TRBD2 (7 bases). This CDR3 region has 16 residues. Trimming pared 2 bases from V and 10 bases from J, leaving 21 bases between. Germline V gene lookup returns CDR1 MNHNY and CDR2 SVGAGI (reference sequence). The CDR3, as DNA: TGTGCCAGCAGTTACCGACGGCGGGGGCCCGGGGGCGAGCAGTTCTTC. This encodes CASSYRRRGPGGEQFF.

This clonotype was detected a few times. The J gene is TRBJ1-2, the V gene TRBV10-3, with TRBD1 matching 7 bases. Trimming removed 3 bases from V and 3 bases from J; junction bases left unmatched: 1. This CDR3 has 13 residues. CDR1 is ENHRY and CDR2 is SYGVKD in the germline V gene. Here the CDR3 DNA reads TGTGCCATCAGTGAAGACAGGGACTATGGCTACACCTTC. This translates into CAISEDRDYGYTF.

This clonotype was counted between two and nine times. V gene TRBV7-8 combines with J gene TRBJ2-3; 12 positions match TRBD2. CDR1 is SGHVS, CDR2 FQNEAQ, per germline. The CDR3 runs 16 residues. Trimming cost V 4 bases and J 5 bases; bases outside gene matches: 7. CDR3 residues: CASSSWTSGAGDTQYF. CDR3 coding DNA: TGTGCCAGCAGCTCCTGGACTAGCGGGGCGGGAGATACGCAGTATTTT. Using reference TRBV7-8 and TRBJ2-3 for the parts outside the CDR3, the full variable domain is GAGVSQSPRYKVAKRGQDVALRCDPISGHVSLFWYQQALGQGPEFLTYFQNEAQLDKSGLPSDRFFAERPEGSVSTLKIQRTQQEDSAVYLCASSSWTSGAGDTQYFGPGTRLTVL.

This clonotype turned up a few times. This sequence joins TRBV19 and TRBJ1-1; the D is unclear. Germline V gene sequence: CDR1 LNHDA, CDR2 SQIVND (reference sequence). The CDR3 is made up of 12 amino acids. Trimming removed 7 bases from V and 11 bases from J, with 17 bases in between. DNA for the CDR3: TGTGCCAGTAATAAGGCGGCGGGGTTTGCTTTCTTT. It codes for CASNKAAGFAFF.

This clonotype came up a few times. The chain has TRBV2 and TRBJ2-2, with a weak D call TRBD1 (6 bases). Trimming removed 3 bases at V and 0 bases at J, with 8 bases between. Per germline, CDR1 SNHLY and CDR2 FYNNEI. This CDR3 has 15 residues. CDR3 loop: CASSEGTTNTGELFF. CDR3 nucleotides: TGTGCCAGCAGTGAGGGGACAACGAACACCGGGGAGCTGTTTTTT.

This clonotype occurred a few times. The chain carries TRBV3-1 and TRBJ1-2, with D possibly matching TRBD1 (5 bases). Deletions cut 3 bases from V and 8 bases from J, with 13 bases between. The CDR3 consists of 13 residues. In germline, CDR1 is LGHDT, CDR2 YNNKEL (reference sequence). The DNA of the CDR3 is TGTGCCAGCAGCCACAGGGATCTTGACGGCTACACCTTC. It translates to CASSHRDLDGYTF.

In nucleotides, the CDR3 is TGTGCCATCAGTGGGACAGGAGGGTCACCCCTCCACTTT. It translates to CAISGTGGSPLHF. The J gene is TRBJ1-6, the V gene TRBV10-3, with 7 bases identical to TRBD1. Germline V gene sequence: CDR1 ENHRY, CDR2 SYGVKD. The CDR3 is 13 amino acids. With 4 bases clipped from V and 10 bases from J, the junction kept 4 bases outside the gene matches.

The V call is TRBV9, the J call TRBJ2-7, with unresolved D. CDR3 length equals 15 residues. V was shortened by 0 bases and J by 5 bases, with 15 bases between the two germline ends. Germline V lookup: CDR1 SGDLS, CDR2 YYNGEE. The CDR3 protein is CASSVGEQPRHEQYF. The CDR3 coding sequence is TGTGCCAGCAGCGTAGGTGAGCAGCCCCGCCACGAGCAGTACTTC. The variable domain in full, completed from reference TRBV9 and TRBJ2-7, reads DSGVTQTPKHLITATGQRVTLRCSPRSGDLSVYWYQQSLDQGLQFLIQYYNGEERAKGNILERFSAQQFPDLHSELNLSSLELGDSALYFCASSVGEQPRHEQYFGPGTRLTVT.

This clonotype has just a few counts. The chain has TRBV24-1 and TRBJ1-1; unclear D gene. Germline V gene lookup returns CDR1 KGHDR and CDR2 SFDVKD. The V end lost 7 bases, the J end lost 0 bases, and 8 bases lay between the germline ends. CDR3 size: 13 residues. As DNA, the CDR3 is TGTGCCACCAGAAGGGAACTGAACACTGAAGCTTTCTTT. It codes for CATRRELNTEAFF.

The rearrangement uses TRBV4-1 and TRBJ2-5; D is ambiguous. Germline CDR1 MGHRA, CDR2 YSYEKL. V lost 2 bases and J lost 7, with 14 bases in between. The CDR3 is 14 residues long. For the CDR3, the DNA is TGCGCCAGCAGCCAATCGGACCCTACCGGGACCCAGTACTTC. Translated, it gives CASSQSDPTGTQYF.

The chain has TRBV4-1 and TRBJ2-5; D not certain. The CDR3 extends over 14 amino acids. The germline gives CDR1 MGHRA, CDR2 YSYEKL. Deletions cut 1 base from V and 4 bases from J, with 10 bases between. CDR3 sequence: CASSQAFYVETQYF. DNA for the CDR3: TGCGCCAGCAGCCAAGCCTTCTACGTAGAGACCCAGTACTTC.

In its sample, this clonotype was seen a few times. The CDR3 nucleotides are TGTGCCAGCAGTTTAGGAGTCGCAACTAATGAAAAACTGTTTTTT. Translating it yields CASSLGVATNEKLFF. This rearrangement joins TRBV12-3 or TRBV12-4 to TRBJ1-4; D gene unclear. The CDR3 loop spans 15 amino acids. Deletions cut 1 base from V and 0 bases from J, with 6 bases between.

V gene TRBV20-1 combines with J gene TRBJ2-7; 15 positions agree with TRBD2. Germline assignment: CDR1 DFQATT and CDR2 SNEGSKA (reference sequence). Germline trimming cut 6 bases from V and 2 bases from J; bases unmatched to any gene: 5. CDR3 length: 15 amino acids. CDR3 in DNA: TGCAGTGCGCGGACTAGCGGGAGGGCCCCCTACGAGCAGTACTTC. Translated: CSARTSGRAPYEQYF.

In this sample, this clonotype turned up a few times. The chain joins TRBV15 to TRBJ2-1; 8 positions match TRBD1. Trimming removed 5 bases from V and 4 bases from J; junction bases left unmatched: 7. The germline CDR1 and CDR2 sequences are LNHNV and YYDKDF (reference sequence). The CDR3 runs 15 residues. In DNA form, the CDR3 reads TGTGCCACCAGCTACGGACAGGGAGAGTACAATGAGCAGTTCTTC. Encoded protein: CATSYGQGEYNEQFF.

The chain joins TRBV5-5 to TRBJ2-5; 8 positions agree with TRBD1. In germline, CDR1 is SGHKS, CDR2 YYEKEE (reference sequence). The V segment lost 4 bases and the J segment 3 bases; nucleotides outside the gene matches: 5. This CDR3 has 14 residues. The CDR3 DNA is TGTGCCAGCAGCCAACCGGGACAGGAAGAGACCCAGTACTTC. This sequence encodes CASSQPGQEETQYF. Full variable domain (outside the CDR3, taken from reference TRBV5-5 and TRBJ2-5): DAGVTQSPTHLIKTRGQQVTLRCSPISGHKSVSWYQQVLGQGPQFIFQYYEKEERGRGNFPDRFSARQFPNYSSELNVNALLLGDSALYLCASSQPGQEETQYFGPGTRLLVL.

This clonotype was observed a handful of times. The chain combines TRBV9 with TRBJ2-7; TRBD2 agrees at 8 bases. This CDR3 is built from 15 residues. Germline CDR1 reads SGDLS; CDR2 reads YYNGEE. Trimming at V came to 0 bases and at J to 2 bases, leaving 4 bases not matched to a gene. The CDR3, as DNA: TGTGCCAGCAGCGTAGGGAGCGGGAGTCCCTACGAGCAGTACTTC. Its translation is CASSVGSGSPYEQYF.

The chain joins TRBV19 to TRBJ1-2; D not certain. CDR1 LNHDA and CDR2 SQIVND come from the germline V gene (reference sequence). The CDR3 spans 14 residues. Trimming removed 0 bases from V and 5 bases from J, with 10 bases in between. The CDR3: CASSIDSAGYGYTF. DNA for the CDR3: TGTGCCAGTAGTATAGACTCCGCGGGTTATGGCTACACCTTC.